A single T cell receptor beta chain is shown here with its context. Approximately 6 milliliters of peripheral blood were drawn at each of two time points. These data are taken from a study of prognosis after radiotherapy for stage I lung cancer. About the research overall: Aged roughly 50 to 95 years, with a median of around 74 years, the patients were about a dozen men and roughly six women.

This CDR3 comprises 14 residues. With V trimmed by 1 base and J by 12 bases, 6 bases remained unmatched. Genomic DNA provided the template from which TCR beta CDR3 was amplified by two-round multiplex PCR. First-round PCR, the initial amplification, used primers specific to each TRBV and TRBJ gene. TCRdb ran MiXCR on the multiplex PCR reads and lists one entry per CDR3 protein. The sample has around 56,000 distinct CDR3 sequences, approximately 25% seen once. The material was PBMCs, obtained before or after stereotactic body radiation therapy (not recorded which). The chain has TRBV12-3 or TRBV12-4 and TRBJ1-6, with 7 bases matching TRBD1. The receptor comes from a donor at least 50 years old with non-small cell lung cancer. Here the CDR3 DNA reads TGTGCCAGCAGTTTAGGAGGGGGCGTGTTACCCCTCCACTTT. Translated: CASSLGGGVLPLHF.